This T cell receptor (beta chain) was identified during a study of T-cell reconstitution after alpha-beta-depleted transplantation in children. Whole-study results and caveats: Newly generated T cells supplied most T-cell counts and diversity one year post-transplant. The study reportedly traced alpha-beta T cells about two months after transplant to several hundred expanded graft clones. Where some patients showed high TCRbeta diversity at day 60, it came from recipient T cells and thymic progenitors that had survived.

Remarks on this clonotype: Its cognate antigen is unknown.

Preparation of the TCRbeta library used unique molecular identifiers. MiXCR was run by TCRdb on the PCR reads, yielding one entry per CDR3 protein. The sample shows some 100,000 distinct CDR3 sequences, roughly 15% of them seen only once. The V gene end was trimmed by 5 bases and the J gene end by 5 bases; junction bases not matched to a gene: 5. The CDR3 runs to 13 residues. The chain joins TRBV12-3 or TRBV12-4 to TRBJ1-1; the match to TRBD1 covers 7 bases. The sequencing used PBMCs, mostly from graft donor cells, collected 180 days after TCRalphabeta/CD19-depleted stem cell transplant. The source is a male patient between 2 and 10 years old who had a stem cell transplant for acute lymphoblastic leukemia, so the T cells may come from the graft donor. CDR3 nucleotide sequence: TGTGCCAGCAGTCCCCTGACAGGGACTGAAGCTTTCTTT. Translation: CASSPLTGTEAFF.